This is a list of T cell receptor beta chains from one sample in a study of T cell responses to AZD1222 COVID-19 vaccine. TCRdb's copy holds only in-frame clones and misses some; the assay was immunoSEQ multiplex PCR. The sample yields around 100,000 clones, about 90% seen once. The source material was peripheral blood, sampled on day 0 of MenACWY control vaccination. These receptors were obtained from an adult in good health. Each CDR3 is given with its conserved first and last residue. D genes are given only for firm matches. Only some rows state a clone size, as once, few, many or a class for expanded clones.

D gene	V gene	J gene	clone size	CDR3 protein	CDR3 DNA
.	TRBV4-1	TRBJ1-3	.	CASSQGASSGNTIYF	TGCGCCAGCAGCCAGGGTGCGAGCTCTGGAAACACCATATATTTT
.	TRBV18	TRBJ2-5	.	CASSPTGRETQYF	TGTGCCAGCTCACCCACAGGGCGGGAGACCCAGTACTTC
.	TRBV7-9	TRBJ2-4	.	CASSSSRLVAKNIQYF	TGTGCCAGCAGCTCGTCGCGACTTGTAGCCAAAAACATTCAGTACTTC
.	TRBV7-2	TRBJ2-2	.	CASSTGTNTGELFF	TGTGCCAGCTCGACGGGGACGAACACCGGGGAGCTGTTTTTT
TRBD1	TRBV7-2	TRBJ1-4	.	CASSLGRGLYGKLFF	TGTGCCAGCAGCTTAGGAAGGGGGCTTTATGGGAAACTGTTTTTT
TRBD1	TRBV19	TRBJ1-2	.	CASSALPGQLNSGYTF	TGTGCCAGTAGTGCCCTCCCGGGACAGCTTAATTCGGGCTACACCTTC
.	TRBV4-3	TRBJ1-2	.	CASSHAGGYTF	TGCGCCAGCAGCCACGCAGGGGGCTACACCTTC
.	TRBV2	TRBJ1-1	few	CASEGQLNTEAFF	TGTGCCAGTGAAGGACAGTTGAACACTGAAGCTTTCTTT
.	TRBV28	TRBJ1-1	.	CASSLWSSEGAFF	TGTGCCAGCAGTTTATGGTCTTCTGAAGGAGCTTTCTTT
.	TRBV5-4	TRBJ2-3	.	CASSLGLGTDTQYF	TGTGCCAGCAGCCTTGGACTGGGCACAGATACGCAGTATTTT